Listed below are T cell receptor beta chains from one sample, sequenced in a study of long-term antiretroviral therapy in people with HIV. Assay: immunoSEQ multiplex PCR; the TCRdb copy retains only in-frame clones and omits some. The data contain around 32,000 clones, 95% to 98% of them singletons. The sample in question was unsorted PBMCs, obtained 7.6 years after starting antiretroviral therapy. Every receptor here comes from a man aged 25-45 years with HIV. CDR3s include the opening cysteine and the closing phenylalanine or tryptophan. The D gene is left open where the match is weak. The size of a clone is reported for some rows only, either as once, few or many, or as a class for expanded clones.

clone_size j_call v_call d_call cdr3_nt cdr3_aa
NA TRBJ1-5 TRBV6-5 NA TGTGCCAGCAGAATTATAGGAGATAGCAATCAGCCCCAGCATTTT CASRIIGDSNQPQHF
once TRBJ2-3 TRBV14 TRBD1 TGTGCCAGCAGCCAACTGAGGACAGGGAGGTCAGATACGCAGTATTTT CASSQLRTGRSDTQYF
NA TRBJ2-7 TRBV4-1 NA TGCGCCAGCAGCCAAGAATTACTGAACGAGCAGTACTTC CASSQELLNEQYF
NA TRBJ2-1 TRBV20-1 NA TGCAGTGCTAGTTTGGGTGGTGAGCAGTTCTTC CSASLGGEQFF
NA TRBJ2-7 TRBV29-1 NA TGCAGTGTCCGGGCCCGGAAGAACTACGAGCAGTACTTC CSVRARKNYEQYF
NA TRBJ2-7 TRBV18 TRBD1 TGTGCCAGCTCGACTCCTTGGGACAGGGGCCGCGAGCAGTACTTC CASSTPWDRGREQYF
NA TRBJ1-1 TRBV9 NA TGTGCCAGCAGCGTAGGCCCCACAGGGCCTGAAGCTTTCTTT CASSVGPTGPEAFF
NA TRBJ2-7 TRBV5-1 TRBD1 TGCGCCAGCAGCGAACCGGGACAGGGTGTTGGGGAGCAGTACTTC CASSEPGQGVGEQYF
NA TRBJ2-6 TRBV15 NA TGTGCCACCAGCAGAGATCGTTGGTTTGACTCTGGGGCCAACGTCCTGACTTTC CATSRDRWFDSGANVLTF
NA TRBJ1-4 TRBV5-5 NA TGTGCCAGCAGCTCGGACAGAGGTGAAAAACTGTTTTTT CASSSDRGEKLFF
few TRBJ1-1 TRBV7-8 NA TGTGCCAGCCGAACAGGGTACACTGAAGCTTTCTTT CASRTGYTEAFF
once TRBJ1-2 TRBV20-1 NA TGCAGTGCCCGGACAGCCTATGGCTACACCTTC CSARTAYGYTF
NA TRBJ2-7 TRBV7-9 NA TGTGCCAGCAGACCTGGGGGCGGTAAGGGCTACGAGCAGTACTTC CASRPGGGKGYEQYF
NA TRBJ2-3 TRBV6-1 NA TGTGCCAGCAGTGAAGCATCTAGTGAGACAGATACGCAGTATTTT CASSEASSETDTQYF
NA TRBJ2-3 TRBV19 NA TGTGCCAGTAGTATCCTGGGGGGTCGCACAGATACGCAGTATTTT CASSILGGRTDTQYF
once TRBJ2-7 TRBV4-3 NA TGCGCCAGCAGCCCCGCCAGATTTAGTGACGAGCAGTACTTC CASSPARFSDEQYF
NA TRBJ1-2 TRBV7-9 NA TGTGCCAGCAGCATGGACAGCTTAGCTAACTATGGCTACACCTTC CASSMDSLANYGYTF
NA TRBJ2-7 TRBV4-3 NA TGCGCCAGCAGCCTCAGGGGGGGCAGCTCCTACGAGCAGTACTTC CASSLRGGSSYEQYF
NA TRBJ2-5 TRBV11-2 TRBD2 TGTGCCAGCAGCCAACCGACTAGCGGGGGAACTCAAGAGACCCAGTACTTC CASSQPTSGGTQETQYF